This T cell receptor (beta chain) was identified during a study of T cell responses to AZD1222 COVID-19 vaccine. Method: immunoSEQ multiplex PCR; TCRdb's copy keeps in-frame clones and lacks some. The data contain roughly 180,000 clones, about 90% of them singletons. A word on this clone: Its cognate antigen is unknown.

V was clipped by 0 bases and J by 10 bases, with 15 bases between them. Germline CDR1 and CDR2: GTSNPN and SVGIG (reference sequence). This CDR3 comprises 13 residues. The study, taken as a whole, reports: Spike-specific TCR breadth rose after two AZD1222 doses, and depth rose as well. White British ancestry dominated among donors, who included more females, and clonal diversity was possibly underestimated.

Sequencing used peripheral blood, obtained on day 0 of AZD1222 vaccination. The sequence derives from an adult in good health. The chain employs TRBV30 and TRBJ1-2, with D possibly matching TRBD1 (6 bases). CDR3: CAWSVLGQLVYTF. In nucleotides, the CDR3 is TGTGCCTGGAGTGTCTTGGGACAATTAGTCTACACCTTC.